This T cell receptor (beta chain) was captured in a study of T cells in Graves' hyperthyroidism and ophthalmopathy. For the study at large: Specimen type is peripheral blood, collected at initial diagnosis prior to any treatment. Overall study results and limits: The majority of expanded thyroid clonotypes above 0.001 also appeared in blood.

In the case of this clonotype: Its antigen remains unidentified.

Participants, patients aged 18 to 65, had newly diagnosed hyperthyroidism with a duration under 2 months. Those patients with uncontrolled infection, other autoimmune disease, pregnancy or lactation were excluded. The germline V gene encodes CDR1 DFQATT and CDR2 SNEGSKA (reference sequence). J was trimmed by 1 base and V by 6 bases; bases with no gene match: 8. This CDR3 is built from 14 residues. Template material for amplifying TCR beta CDR3 regions consisted of RNA transcripts. HTBI primers were the set used in a first-round RT-PCR of the TCR CDR3. TCRdb re-analysed the multiplex PCR reads in MiXCR, keeping a single row per CDR3 protein. The sample carries more than 650,000 distinct CDR3 sequences, about 15% recorded once.

Sequencing was performed on blood. The TCR was taken from a woman under 30 with Graves' hyperthyroidism. V usage is TRBV20-1 and J usage is TRBJ2-7, with 8 bases aligning to TRBD2. CDR3: CSARSGKISYEQYF. DNA of the CDR3: TGCAGTGCCCGTAGCGGGAAGATATCCTACGAGCAGTACTTC.